This record covers a single TCR beta chain. This clone turned up a few times. Its antigen remains unidentified. Base qualities are not provided; no much larger clone lies one nucleotide away. The data originate from a study of blood T cell repertoires in COVID-19 (TCRdb year 2020). With respect to the entire study: Samples covering the acute and convalescent phases of COVID-19 were provided by collaborators in the United States, Italy and Spain. The prospective study material was composed of cDNA or gDNA derived from T cells, B-cell-depleted T cells, or PBMCs. The dataset comprised deeply sampled blood TCRbeta repertoires from subjects exposed to, actively infected with, or recovered from COVID-19. The repertoires were made available in a free public database intended to serve as a resource for research on the immune response to SARS-CoV-2. Samples were obtained from the ongoing ImmuneRACE study (first 160 participants) and from 950 to 1,500 subjects provided by 6 global collaborators. Sample metadata almost always included a de-identified subject ID, COVID-19 status, age in years and sex. HLA class I and class II types, where available, came from metadata supplied by the sample provider rather than from assay-based typing.

The collaborating institutions used their own protocols to collect whole blood in K2EDTA tubes. For TCRbeta analysis, collaborators shipped samples in one of three forms: frozen whole blood, isolated PBMCs, or DNA extracted from either of those sample types. General findings and caveats noted by the study authors: Clinical and demographic metadata were provided uncurated, with the amount varying by source and participant.

The immunoSEQ Assay, a bias-controlled multiplex PCR, was used to amplify TCRbeta CDR3 regions from genomic DNA. On the study's bioinformatics: The number of nucleated cells in each sample was estimated from the amplification of reference gene primers within the assay. Sequence reads were collapsed and filtered to measure the absolute abundance of every unique TCRbeta CDR3 rearrangement. For each sample, productive Simpson clonality was calculated as the square root of Simpson's diversity index over productive rearrangements. What TCRdb holds here is the immuneACCESS table cut down to in-frame rearrangements. Part of the clones is not present; checked against another copy, under half of the missing clones reflect an unresolved V gene, and the others are unexplained. V, J and clone size derive from that table, while D and trimming were established from the DNA sequence. The sample includes 70,000 to 80,000 clones, with 60% to 80% observed a single time. The ten most abundant clones make up approximately 12% of the sample.

Including the terminal cysteine and phenylalanine, the CDR3 comprises 15 residues. The read is trimmed to its CDR3 DNA, 45 bases read in frame from base 1. Compared with germline, V lacks 6 bases and J lacks 4 bases; bases without a gene match: 6. CDR1 SNHLY and CDR2 FYNNEI were looked up in the germline V gene. The rearranged chain carries TRBV2 and TRBJ1-4; 9 middle bases align to TRBD1. The source is a human donor in a cohort sampled during active COVID-19. The sequencing sample was made of peripheral blood. CDR3 region: CASSSRDRDNEKLFF. The bases read TGTGCCAGCAGCAGTCGGGACAGGGATAATGAAAAACTGTTTTTT.